Below, 30 T cell receptor beta chains from the same sample are listed, as sequenced in a study of beta chain features in type 1 diabetes. The investigators reverse transcribed all of the isolated RNA, so they sequenced expressed TCRB transcripts. Measured with immunoSEQ multiplex PCR; TCRdb has only the in-frame clones, and not every one. The sample lists 600,000 to 650,000 clones, about 16% occurring once. The sequencing input was naive CD4+ T cells from blood. The receptors here all came from a man aged 18-30 years in good health.

The chain combines TRBV7-9 with TRBJ2-2, with TRBD2 as a possible D gene (6 bases). The CDR3 extends over 17 amino acids. Germline CDR1 reads SEHNR; CDR2 reads FQNEAQ (reference sequence). Between the trimmed V and J ends, which lost 3 bases and 4 bases, there was a span of 18 bases. In DNA, the CDR3 is TGTGCCAGCAGCTTTGGGGCTGTGCCCGGGGGCACCGGGGAGCTGTTTTTT. This sequence encodes CASSFGAVPGGTGELFF.

This clone has just a few counts. This chain joins TRBV18 and TRBJ2-2; D remains ambiguous. Germline CDR1 KGHSH, CDR2 LQKENI. The CDR3 covers 14 residues. The V and J ends lost 1 base and 3 bases respectively, with 6 bases between them. The CDR3 DNA follows: TGTGCCAGCTCACCACAGGGATACACCGGGGAGCTGTTTTTT. Amino acid sequence: CASSPQGYTGELFF.

J is TRBJ2-7 and V is TRBV7-2; 8 bases line up with TRBD1. Trimming at V came to 0 bases and at J to 3 bases, leaving 7 bases not matched to a gene. This CDR3 contains 16 residues. CDR1 and CDR2 (germline): SGHTA, FQGNSA. As DNA, the CDR3 is TGTGCCAGCAGCTTAGCGGGAGGACAGGGCCTCTACGAGCAGTACTTC. Amino acid sequence: CASSLAGGQGLYEQYF.

This clone was seen more than once but under ten times. The V gene is TRBV7-2, the J gene TRBJ2-5; the match to TRBD1 covers 7 bases. CDR3 size: 12 residues. Germline CDR1 is SGHTA and CDR2 is FQGNSA. The ends lost 6 bases at V and 11 bases at J; junction bases unmatched: 9. The CDR3 sequence: CASRGGQLGQYF. CDR3 in DNA: TGTGCCAGCAGAGGGGGCCAGCTGGGGCAGTACTTC. Full variable domain (missing parts from reference TRBV7-2 and TRBJ2-5): GAGVSQSPSNKVTEKGKDVELRCDPISGHTALYWYRQSLGQGLEFLIYFQGNSAPDKSGLPSDRFSAERTGGSVSTLTIQRTQQEDSAVYLCASRGGQLGQYFGPGTRLLVL.

V is TRBV6-5 and J is TRBJ1-4, with D possibly TRBD1 on 5 matching bases. The V end lost 6 bases, the J end lost 14 bases, and 16 bases lay between the germline ends. The CDR3 runs 12 residues. Per germline, CDR1 MNHEY and CDR2 SVGAGI. The CDR3 sequence is CASRSRARGLFF. DNA for the CDR3: TGTGCCAGCAGGTCCAGGGCAAGGGGTCTGTTTTTT.

This clone was detected a few times. The rearrangement uses TRBV28 and TRBJ2-1; D may be TRBD2 (5 bases). Germline-derived CDR1 and CDR2 are MDHEN and SYDVKM. The CDR3 spans 15 residues. Trimming shortened V by 5 bases and J by 0 bases, and 11 bases separated the two germline ends. The CDR3 protein is CASSQDWSSYNEQFF. Written as DNA, the CDR3 is TGTGCCAGCAGTCAGGACTGGAGCTCCTACAATGAGCAGTTCTTC.

This clone was found a few times. This chain connects TRBV5-6 to TRBJ2-7, with D unresolved. The V gene lost 0 bases and the J gene lost 2 bases, with 6 bases spanning the gap. This CDR3 is built from 13 residues. Per germline, CDR1 SGHDT and CDR2 YYEEEE. The CDR3 loop reads CASSLAATYEQYF. CDR3 nucleotide sequence: TGTGCCAGCAGCTTGGCGGCTACCTACGAGCAGTACTTC.

The table lists this clone with a few counts. The gene calls are TRBV7-9 and TRBJ2-7; D unclear. The germline CDR1 and CDR2 sequences are SEHNR and FQNEAQ (reference sequence). CDR3 length equals 16 residues. With 2 bases removed from V and 4 bases from J, the gap between germline ends came to 18 bases. CDR3 nucleotide sequence: TGTGCCAGCAGCTTAAGCCCGATGCCGGGTCCGTACGAGCAGTACTTC. Its protein product is CASSLSPMPGPYEQYF. Variable domain in full (rest from reference TRBV7-9 and TRBJ2-7): DTGVSQNPRHKITKRGQNVTFRCDPISEHNRLYWYRQTLGQGPEFLTYFQNEAQLEKSRLLSDRFSAERPKGSFSTLEIQRTEQGDSAMYLCASSLSPMPGPYEQYFGPGTRLTVT.

As concerns this clone: In the same sample, other DNA sequences code for this CDR3. The chain recombines TRBV2 with TRBJ2-2; no reliable D call. CDR3 size: 11 residues. V lost 7 bases to trimming and J lost 5 bases, with 5 bases between them. CDR1 is SNHLY, CDR2 FYNNEI, per germline. CDR3 residues: CASTLTGELFF. CDR3 in DNA: TGTGCCAGCACTCTTACCGGGGAGCTGTTTTTT. Filled out from reference TRBV2 and TRBJ2-2, the complete variable domain reads EPEVTQTPSHQVTQMGQEVILRCVPISNHLYFYWYRQILGQKVEFLVSFYNNEISEKSEIFDDQFSVERPDGSNFTLKIRSTKLEDSAMYFCASTLTGELFFGEGSRLTVL.

V is TRBV19 and J is TRBJ2-5, with D possibly TRBD2 on 5 matching bases. V lost 3 bases and J 3 bases, leaving 8 bases between the germline ends. The length of the CDR3 is 13 residues. Per the germline V gene, CDR1 is LNHDA and CDR2 is SQIVND (reference sequence). The CDR3 sequence: CASSMTTKETQYF. The DNA of the CDR3 is TGTGCCAGTAGTATGACTACGAAAGAGACCCAGTACTTC.

This clone has just a few counts. The chain uses TRBV6-5 and TRBJ1-5, with D hard to call. This CDR3 is built from 13 residues. Trimming left V 2 bases short and J 5 bases short, with 7 bases between. Germline V gives CDR1 MNHEY, CDR2 SVGAGI. This chain's CDR3 is CASSYEPYQPQHF. CDR3 sequence (DNA): TGTGCCAGCAGTTACGAGCCCTATCAGCCCCAGCATTTT.

This chain connects TRBV9 to TRBJ2-7; D remains ambiguous. Trimming took off 0 bases at V and 2 bases at J, with 12 bases between the two ends. Germline V gives CDR1 SGDLS, CDR2 YYNGEE. CDR3 length equals 15 residues. The CDR3 coding sequence is TGTGCCAGCAGCGTAGCCGCGCCCCGTACCTACGAGCAGTACTTC. Translation: CASSVAAPRTYEQYF. The variable domain in full, completed from reference TRBV9 and TRBJ2-7, reads DSGVTQTPKHLITATGQRVTLRCSPRSGDLSVYWYQQSLDQGLQFLIQYYNGEERAKGNILERFSAQQFPDLHSELNLSSLELGDSALYFCASSVAAPRTYEQYFGPGTRLTVT.

The chain is built from TRBV7-3 and TRBJ1-1; D not certain. V lost 4 bases, J lost 3 bases, and 9 bases lay in between. CDR1 is SGHTA and CDR2 is FQGTGA in the germline V gene. The CDR3 is 13 amino acids. In DNA form, the CDR3 reads TGTGCCAGCAGCTCTGCAATTCACACTGAAGCTTTCTTT. Protein: CASSSAIHTEAFF. Full variable domain (missing parts from reference TRBV7-3 and TRBJ1-1): GAGVSQTPSNKVTEKGKYVELRCDPISGHTALYWYRQSLGQGPEFLIYFQGTGAADDSGLPNDRFFAVRPEGSVSTLKIQRTERGDSAVYLCASSSAIHTEAFFGQGTRLTVV.

The V call is TRBV28, the J call TRBJ2-1; 8 bases match TRBD2. The CDR3 length is 16 residues. V was pared by 5 bases and J by 7 bases, with 13 bases of the junction left unmatched. CDR1 MDHEN and CDR2 SYDVKM come from the germline V gene. CDR3 DNA: TGTGCCAGCAGTCCCAGTGGAGCGGGAGTGACTAATGAGCAGTTCTTC. Its protein product is CASSPSGAGVTNEQFF. Filled out from reference TRBV28 and TRBJ2-1, the complete variable domain reads DVKVTQSSRYLVKRTGEKVFLECVQDMDHENMFWYRQDPGLGLRLIYFSYDVKMKEKGDIPEGYSVSREKKERFSLILESASTNQTSMYLCASSPSGAGVTNEQFFGPGTRLTVL.

This clone was recorded a few times. This chain connects TRBV28 to TRBJ2-3; 11 positions match TRBD2. Germline V gene lookup returns CDR1 MDHEN and CDR2 SYDVKM. The CDR3 is 18 amino acids. V was clipped by 2 bases and J by 7 bases; unmatched bases: 14. The CDR3 region is CASSLIPGTSGRAHTQYF. The CDR3, as DNA: TGTGCCAGCAGTTTAATCCCCGGGACTAGCGGTAGAGCGCATACGCAGTATTTT. The entire variable domain, with the rest obtained from reference TRBV28 and TRBJ2-3, is as follows: DVKVTQSSRYLVKRTGEKVFLECVQDMDHENMFWYRQDPGLGLRLIYFSYDVKMKEKGDIPEGYSVSREKKERFSLILESASTNQTSMYLCASSLIPGTSGRAHTQYFGPGTRLTVL.

The chain employs TRBV29-1 and TRBJ1-2; possibly TRBD1 for D (5 bases). Between the trimmed V and J ends, which lost 4 bases and 3 bases, there was a span of 15 bases. The germline gives CDR1 SQVTM, CDR2 ANQGSEA. CDR3 length: 14 residues. In nucleotides, the CDR3 is TGCAGCGTTGGCCGACAGTTGGTTGACTATGGCTACACCTTC. Its translation is CSVGRQLVDYGYTF.

The chain uses TRBV10-3 and TRBJ2-7; 10 nucleotides agree with TRBD2. The CDR3 covers 14 residues. The V segment lost 7 bases and the J segment 2 bases; nucleotides outside the gene matches: 5. Germline V gene sequence: CDR1 ENHRY, CDR2 SYGVKD. CDR3 sequence (DNA): TGTGCCATCACCGAGCGGGAGGGCCCCTACGAGCAGTACTTC. As protein: CAITEREGPYEQYF.

In this sample, this clone turned up a few times. Other DNA sequences in the sample encode the same CDR3. This sequence joins TRBV7-2 and TRBJ1-2, with D possibly matching TRBD1 (6 bases). The CDR3 runs to 12 residues. The germline V gene has CDR1 SGHTA and CDR2 FQGNSA. Between the trimmed V and J ends, which lost 5 bases and 5 bases, there was a span of 9 bases. CDR3 residues: CASSRQDYGYTF. The CDR3 coding sequence is TGTGCCAGCAGCAGACAGGATTATGGCTACACCTTC.

In this sample, this clone turned up a few times. The chain uses TRBV15 and TRBJ2-3, with TRBD1 matching 7 bases. Germline V gives CDR1 LNHNV, CDR2 YYDKDF (reference sequence). V dropped 3 bases and J dropped 2; count of bases not matched to a gene: 5. The CDR3 is 15 amino acids. Here the CDR3 DNA reads TGTGCCACCAGCAGTGACACAGGGGTCACAGATACGCAGTATTTT. Protein sequence: CATSSDTGVTDTQYF.

The chain joins TRBV5-4 to TRBJ2-7; 7 bases are shared with TRBD2. J was trimmed by 3 bases and V by 1 base; bases with no gene match: 4. Germline CDR1 and CDR2: SGHNT and YYREEE (reference sequence). The CDR3 length is 14 residues. DNA of the CDR3: TGTGCCAGCAGCTTGAACGCGGGGGTCTACGAGCAGTACTTC. It yields the protein CASSLNAGVYEQYF.

The CDR3 nucleotides read TGTGCCAGCAGCTTGGCGGGCTGGGGGGAGCAGTACTTC. It translates to CASSLAGWGEQYF. V usage is TRBV7-9 and J usage is TRBJ2-7; D is perhaps TRBD1 or TRBD2 (5 bases each). This CDR3 comprises 13 residues. Germline CDR1 SEHNR, CDR2 FQNEAQ (reference sequence). V lost 3 bases and J lost 7, with 13 bases in between. Looking up the rest from reference TRBV7-9 and TRBJ2-7 gives the full variable domain: DTGVSQNPRHKITKRGQNVTFRCDPISEHNRLYWYRQTLGQGPEFLTYFQNEAQLEKSRLLSDRFSAERPKGSFSTLEIQRTEQGDSAMYLCASSLAGWGEQYFGPGTRLTVT.

This clone was picked up a small number of times. The chain couples TRBV7-9 to TRBJ1-1; unclear D gene. CDR3 length: 13 residues. The V and J ends lost 7 bases and 5 bases respectively, with 14 bases between them. In germline, CDR1 is SEHNR, CDR2 FQNEAQ (reference sequence). The CDR3 sequence: CASTSISWTEAFF. The CDR3, as DNA: TGTGCCAGCACCTCGATCAGTTGGACTGAAGCTTTCTTT.

This clone occurred once. This chain links TRBV6-5 with TRBJ1-2, with 7 nucleotides matching TRBD1. Germline V gene data show CDR1 as MNHEY and CDR2 as SVGAGI. This CDR3 spans 14 amino acids. Trimming cost V 2 bases and J 4 bases; bases outside gene matches: 4. CDR3 protein: CASSYMRQGYGYTF. For the CDR3, the DNA is TGTGCCAGCAGTTACATGCGACAGGGCTATGGCTACACCTTC.

The table lists this clone with many counts. The chain links TRBV23-1 to TRBJ2-1; D not resolved. TRBV23-1 is given ORF status, its function remaining uncertain. This CDR3 has 8 amino acids. V lost 4 bases, J lost 15 bases, and 4 bases lay in between. In DNA form, the CDR3 reads TGCGCCAGCAGTCTGGCGTTCTTC. Its translation: CASSLAFF.

To note about this clone: The junction departs from the called germline gene at one end, perhaps through a read error. The rearrangement links TRBV7-9 to TRBJ2-5; 7 bases are a match to TRBD1. The end of the DNA is better explained by TRBJ2-7, so the J call may be wrong. Germline values: CDR1 SEHNR, CDR2 FQNEAQ (reference sequence). The CDR3 length is 14 residues. The CDR3: CASSLRQGSHEQYF. DNA for the CDR3: TGTGCCAGCAGCTTGCGACAGGGCTCCCACGAGCAGTACTTC.

This clone has only a few counts. The chain uses TRBV29-1 and TRBJ1-1; TRBD1 is a possible D gene (5 bases). The CDR3 is 16 residues long. V was pared by 7 bases and J by 0 bases, with 21 bases between. CDR1 and CDR2 (germline): SQVTM, ANQGSEA. The CDR3 DNA follows: TGCAGCGGCTGGGGTGACGGGGGAACAATGAACACTGAAGCTTTCTTT. Residues: CSGWGDGGTMNTEAFF. The full variable domain, completed using reference TRBV29-1 and TRBJ1-1, is SAVISQKPSRDICQRGTSLTIQCQVDSQVTMMFWYRQQPGQSLTLIATANQGSEATYESGFVIDKFPISRPNLTFSTLTVSNMSPEDSSIYLCSGWGDGGTMNTEAFFGQGTRLTVV.

This clone has only one observation. The chain recombines TRBV28 with TRBJ2-7; no firm D call. The ends were cut back, 7 bases at V and 0 bases at J, with 13 bases in the middle. Germline-derived CDR1 and CDR2 are MDHEN and SYDVKM. The CDR3 is made up of 14 amino acids. The CDR3 region has the DNA TGTGCCAGCAAGCCGGGCACGAGCTCCTACGAGCAGTACTTC. Its translation: CASKPGTSSYEQYF.

This clone was detected a few times. This chain connects TRBV10-3 to TRBJ1-2; unclear D gene. V lost 3 bases and J 1 base, leaving 18 bases between the germline ends. CDR1 and CDR2 (germline): ENHRY, SYGVKD. The CDR3 has 17 residues. In nucleotides, the CDR3 is TGTGCCATCAGTGACTATAGCCTCGGTGGGGTTAACTATGGCTACACCTTC. As protein: CAISDYSLGGVNYGYTF.

This clone has a count of ten or more. V is TRBV18 and J is TRBJ2-3; D remains ambiguous. Germline loops: CDR1 KGHSH, CDR2 LQKENI. The CDR3 is 10 amino acids. The V end lost 4 bases, the J end lost 5 bases, and 1 base lay between the germline ends. CDR3 protein: CASSQDTQYF. CDR3 coding DNA: TGTGCCAGCTCACAAGATACGCAGTATTTT.

The V gene is TRBV27, the J gene TRBJ2-7; a weak D match, TRBD2 (6 bases). V was trimmed by 3 bases and J by 3 bases, leaving 15 bases between them. The CDR3 length is 15 residues. The germline V gene encodes CDR1 MNHEY and CDR2 SMNVEV (reference sequence). CDR3 in amino acids: CASSFLGSGNYEQYF. The CDR3, as DNA: TGTGCCAGCAGTTTCCTTGGTAGCGGTAACTACGAGCAGTACTTC.